This T cell receptor beta chain emerged from a study of blood T cell repertoires in COVID-19. At the level of the study: Whether acute or convalescent, the COVID-19 samples came from the United States, Italy and Spain.

Study processing details: The authors estimated nucleated cell counts from reference gene primer amplification. Sequencing was performed with immunoSEQ multiplex PCR; in TCRdb, only in-frame clones are kept and a portion is missing. The V and J calls and the clone size are those of that table, but D and trimming were determined from the DNA. The sample includes 40,000 or so clones, nearly 90% of them seen just once. Germline V gene lookup returns CDR1 KGHSH and CDR2 LQKENI. The CDR3 sequence is 15 residues long. V gave up 3 bases and J gave up 8 bases; unmatched junction bases: 9. This chain connects TRBV18 to TRBJ2-1; 8 nucleotides agree with TRBD1. The sample was peripheral blood. The sequence was obtained from a man aged 50 to 60 with active COVID-19. The CDR3 is CASSPGQGSLDEQFF. CDR3 nucleotides: TGTGCCAGCTCACCTGGACAGGGAAGTCTCGATGAGCAGTTCTTC.